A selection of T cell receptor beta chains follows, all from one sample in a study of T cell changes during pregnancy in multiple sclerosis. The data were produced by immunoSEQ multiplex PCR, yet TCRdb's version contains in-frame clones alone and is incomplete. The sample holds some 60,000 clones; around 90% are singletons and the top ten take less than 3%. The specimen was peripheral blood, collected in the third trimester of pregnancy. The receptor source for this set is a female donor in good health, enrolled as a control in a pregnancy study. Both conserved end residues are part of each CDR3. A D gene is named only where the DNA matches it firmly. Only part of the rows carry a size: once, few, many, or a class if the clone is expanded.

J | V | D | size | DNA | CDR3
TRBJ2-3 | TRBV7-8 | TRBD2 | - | TGTGCCAGCAGCTTACATGCGGGAGGGCGCTCAGATACGCAGTATTTT | CASSLHAGGRSDTQYF
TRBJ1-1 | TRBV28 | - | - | TGTGCCAGCGTGGTATCTGCGGGTATGAACACTGAAGCTTTCTTT | CASVVSAGMNTEAFF
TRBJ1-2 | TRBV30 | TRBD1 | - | TGTGCCTGGGGACCTCCGGGACAGGGGTGCTACACCTTC | CAWGPPGQGCYTF
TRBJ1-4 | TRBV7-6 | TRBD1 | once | TGTGCCATAGGGACAGGGACGGTAAAACTGTTTTTT | CAIGTGTVKLFF
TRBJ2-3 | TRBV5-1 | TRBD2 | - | TGCGCCAGCAGGCGGGAGGCGGCAGATACGCAGTATTTT | CASRREAADTQYF
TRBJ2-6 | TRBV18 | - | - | TGTGCCAGCTCACCACAGCAAGGCGGCTCTGGGGCCAACGTCCTGACTTTC | CASSPQQGGSGANVLTF
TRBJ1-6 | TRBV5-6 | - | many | TGTGCCAGCAGCCTATTAGGGAGTTCACCCCTCCACTTT | CASSLLGSSPLHF
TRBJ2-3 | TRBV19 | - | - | TGTGCCAGTAGTATAGAGAATAGTTTTGATACGCAGTATTTT | CASSIENSFDTQYF
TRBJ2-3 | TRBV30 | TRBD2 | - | TGTGCCCGTGGAGGGGCGGGGGGCACAGATACGCAGTATTTT | CARGGAGGTDTQYF
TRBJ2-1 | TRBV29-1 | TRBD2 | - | TGCAGTGTAGAGTTGGCGGGAGTATACAATGAGCAGTTCTTC | CSVELAGVYNEQFF
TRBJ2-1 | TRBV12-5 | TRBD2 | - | TGTGCTAGTGGTTTGAGACTAGCGGGAGGGAATGAGCAGTTCTTC | CASGLRLAGGNEQFF
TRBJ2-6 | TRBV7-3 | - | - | TGTGCCAGCAGCTCAGATCCTGGGGCCAACGTCCTGACTTTC | CASSSDPGANVLTF
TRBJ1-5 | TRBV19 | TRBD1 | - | TGTGCCAGTAGGGACGGGACAGGGACAGGGCAGCCCCAGCATTTT | CASRDGTGTGQPQHF
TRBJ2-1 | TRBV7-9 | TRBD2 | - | TGTGCCAGCAGCCTTCTTGGCGGGGGGTTATACGATGAGCAGTTCTTC | CASSLLGGGLYDEQFF
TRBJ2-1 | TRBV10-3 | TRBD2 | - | TGTGCCATCAGTGGCGGGGGGGAATCCTACAATGAGCAGTTCTTC | CAISGGGESYNEQFF
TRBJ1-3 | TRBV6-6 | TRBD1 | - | TGTGCCAGCAGTTCCTTGACAGGGGCGGAAGGCACCATATATTTT | CASSSLTGAEGTIYF
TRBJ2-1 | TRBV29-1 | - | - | TGCAGCGTTTATAGTAATGAGCAGTTCTTC | CSVYSNEQFF
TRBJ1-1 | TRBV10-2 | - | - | TGCGCCAGCAGTCTACAGGGTCGTATGAACACTGAAGCTTTCTTT | CASSLQGRMNTEAFF
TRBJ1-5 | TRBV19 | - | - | TGTGCCAGTAGTATGGGGCGTAGGCTTAGCAATCAGCCCCAGCATTTT | CASSMGRRLSNQPQHF
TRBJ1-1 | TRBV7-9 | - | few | TGTGCCAGCAGCTTAGGGAGTAACACTGAAGCTTTCTTT | CASSLGSNTEAFF
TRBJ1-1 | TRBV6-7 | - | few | TGTGCCAGCAGTTACGTGCGATTCATGAACACTGAAGCTTTCTTT | CASSYVRFMNTEAFF
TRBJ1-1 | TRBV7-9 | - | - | TGTGCCAGCAGCTTAGTCGGGTCTTACACTGAAGCTTTCTTT | CASSLVGSYTEAFF